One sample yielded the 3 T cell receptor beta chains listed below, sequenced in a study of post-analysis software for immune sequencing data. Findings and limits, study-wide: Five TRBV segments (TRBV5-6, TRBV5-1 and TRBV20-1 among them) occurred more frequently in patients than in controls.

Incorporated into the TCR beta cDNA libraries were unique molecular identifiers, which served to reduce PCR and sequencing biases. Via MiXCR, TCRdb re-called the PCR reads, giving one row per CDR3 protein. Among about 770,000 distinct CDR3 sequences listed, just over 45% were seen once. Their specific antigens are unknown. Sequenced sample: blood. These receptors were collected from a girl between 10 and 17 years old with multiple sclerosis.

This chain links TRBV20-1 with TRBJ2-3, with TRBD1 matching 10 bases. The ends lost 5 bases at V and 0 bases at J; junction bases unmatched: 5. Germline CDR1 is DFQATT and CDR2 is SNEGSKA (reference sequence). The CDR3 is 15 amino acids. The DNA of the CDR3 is TGCAGTGCTGGGCCGGGACAGGGGAGCACAGATACGCAGTATTTT. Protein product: CSAGPGQGSTDTQYF.

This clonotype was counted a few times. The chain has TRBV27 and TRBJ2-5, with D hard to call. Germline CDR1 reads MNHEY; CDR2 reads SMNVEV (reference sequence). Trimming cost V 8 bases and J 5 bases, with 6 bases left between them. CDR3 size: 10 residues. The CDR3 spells CASGFETQYF. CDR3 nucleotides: TGTGCCAGCGGCTTTGAGACCCAGTACTTC.

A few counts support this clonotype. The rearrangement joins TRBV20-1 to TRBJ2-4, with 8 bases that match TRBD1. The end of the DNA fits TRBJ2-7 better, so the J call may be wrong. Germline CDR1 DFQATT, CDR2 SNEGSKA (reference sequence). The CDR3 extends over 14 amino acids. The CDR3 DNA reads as TGCAGTGCTAGATTCATCAGGGGGCCTAACGAGCAGTACTTC. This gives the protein CSARFIRGPNEQYF.